The rows below give T cell receptor beta chains drawn from one sample of a study of blood T cell repertoires in COVID-19. Using immunoSEQ multiplex PCR, the repertoire was profiled, and TCRdb retains in-frame clones only, with some absent. This table has some 81,000 clones, nearly 95% appearing once. Sequencing was done on a sample of peripheral blood. These receptors were obtained from a human donor with active COVID-19. The donor label of this sample is uncertain. Each CDR3 is given with its conserved first and last residue. The D gene is left open where the match is weak.

d_call j_call v_call cdr3_nt cdr3_aa
TRBD1 TRBJ1-3 TRBV7-6 TGTGCCAGCAGCTTATGGGACAGGGGATCTGGAAACACCATATATTTT CASSLWDRGSGNTIYF
TRBD1 TRBJ2-7 TRBV28 TGTGCCAGCAGCACCGACAGGGGACCACCCTACGAGCAGTACTTC CASSTDRGPPYEQYF
TRBD2 TRBJ2-2 TRBV29-1 TGCAGCGTTGATAGCGGGGGGGCCGGGGAGCTGTTTTTT CSVDSGGAGELFF
. TRBJ2-7 TRBV21-1 TGTGCCAGCACCCAAAGAAAGGACAGGGGGCCCGTTTCTTACGAGCAGTACTTC CASTQRKDRGPVSYEQYF
. TRBJ2-1 TRBV9 TGTGCCAGCAGCGTAGGGTCGAGCAATGAGCAGTTCTTC CASSVGSSNEQFF
. TRBJ1-5 TRBV5-1 TGCGCCAGCAGCTTAGGGGATTCGGTTAATCAGCCCCAGCATTTT CASSLGDSVNQPQHF
TRBD2 TRBJ2-2 TRBV27 TGTGCCAGCAGTCGACTAGCGGGGGTTGGAAGCACCGGGGAGCTGTTTTTT CASSRLAGVGSTGELFF
. TRBJ2-7 TRBV28 TGTGCCAGCAGTTTACGGAGGGGGCGTAATTACGAGCAGTACTTC CASSLRRGRNYEQYF
TRBD2 TRBJ2-1 TRBV7-9 TGTGCCAGCAGTCAAAGCGGGGGGCCTTACAATGAGCAGTTCTTC CASSQSGGPYNEQFF
. TRBJ1-6 TRBV21-1 TGTGCCAGCTCCAAACAGCGGACCCCCATCCCGGGACCCCTCCACTTT CASSKQRTPIPGPLHF
. TRBJ1-2 TRBV6-4 TGTGCCAGCAGTGACGGTCAGGGTGGCTACACCTTC CASSDGQGGYTF
. TRBJ2-3 TRBV14 TGTGCCAGCAGCCAAGCCGGGGCAGATACGCAGTATTTT CASSQAGADTQYF